These 7 T cell receptor beta chains were all obtained from the same sample, sequenced in a study of blood T cell repertoires in COVID-19. Clones were read by immunoSEQ multiplex PCR, and TCRdb kept only the in-frame ones, dropping some. The sample consists of about 40,000 clones, around 84% of them appearing once. The sample comprised peripheral blood. The receptors derive from a human donor in a cohort sampled during active COVID-19.

This clone was observed a few times. This sample includes further DNA sequences coding for the same CDR3. The CDR3 bases are TGTGCCAGCAGGACCGGGTCTCTTGATGTCGGGGAGCTGTTTTTT. It encodes CASRTGSLDVGELFF. The chain couples TRBV6-6 to TRBJ2-2; D is unresolved. The V gene lost 6 bases and the J gene lost 7 bases, with 18 bases spanning the gap. The germline V gene has CDR1 MNHNY and CDR2 SVGAGI (reference sequence). The CDR3 covers 15 residues.

The chain couples TRBV11-2 to TRBJ2-5, with 9 nucleotides matching TRBD2. CDR1 is SGHAT, CDR2 FQNNGV, per germline. The CDR3 sequence is 15 residues long. Losses at the gene ends were 4 bases for V and 2 bases for J; bases not matched to a gene: 5. The CDR3 nucleotides are TGTGCCAGCAGCTCCTGGCGGGGGGGACAAGAGACCCAGTACTTC. This sequence encodes CASSSWRGGQETQYF. Based on the CDR3 plus reference TRBV11-2 and TRBJ2-5, the full variable domain is EAGVAQSPRYKIIEKRQSVAFWCNPISGHATLYWYQQILGQGPKLLIQFQNNGVVDDSQLPKDRFSAERLKGVDSTLKIQPAKLEDSAVYLCASSSWRGGQETQYFGPGTRLLVL.

This clone was observed a single time. The genes are TRBV6-1 and TRBJ2-5; D call uncertain. The CDR3 is 14 residues long. V was shortened by 3 bases and J by 1 base, with 9 bases between the two germline ends. The V gene's germline CDR1 is MNHNS and CDR2 SASEGT. The CDR3 reads CASSEMVAQETQYF. DNA for the CDR3: TGTGCCAGCAGTGAGATGGTGGCCCAAGAGACCCAGTACTTC.

The V call is TRBV7-6, the J call TRBJ2-7; 9 nucleotides line up with TRBD2. Germline V lookup: CDR1 SGHVS, CDR2 FNYEAQ. After removal of 5 bases from V and 2 bases from J, the junction contained 10 bases not matched to a gene. The CDR3 is made up of 16 amino acids. The CDR3 spells CASSPVAGGYTYEQYF. DNA of the CDR3: TGTGCCAGCAGCCCCGTGGCGGGGGGGTACACCTACGAGCAGTACTTC. The full variable domain, in which reference TRBV7-6 and TRBJ2-7 provide the parts outside the CDR3, is GAGVSQSPRYKVTKRGQDVALRCDPISGHVSLYWYRQALGQGPEFLTYFNYEAQQDKSGLPNDRFSAERPEGSISTLTIQRTEQRDSAMYRCASSPVAGGYTYEQYFGPGTRLTVT.

The V and J genes are TRBV5-1 and TRBJ2-7, with 7 bases matching TRBD1. This CDR3 has 14 residues. V trimming: 4 bases; J trimming: 5 bases; junction bases outside the gene matches: 9. Germline V gene sequence: CDR1 SGHRS, CDR2 YFSETQ. The CDR3 spells CASSPVQGFNEQYF. The CDR3 nucleotides are TGCGCCAGCAGCCCCGTACAGGGGTTCAACGAGCAGTACTTC.

This chain uses TRBV24-1 with TRBJ2-7; the D gene is possibly TRBD1 (5 bases). Trimming removed 9 bases from V and 7 bases from J, with 21 bases in between. Germline CDR1 reads KGHDR; CDR2 reads SFDVKD. The CDR3 sequence is 14 residues long. DNA for the CDR3: TGTGCCACCCCTATTAAGGACATAACGTGGGAGCAGTACTTC. Translated: CATPIKDITWEQYF.

The chain has TRBV5-8 and TRBJ1-5, with a weak D call TRBD1 (6 bases). The germline gives CDR1 SGHTS, CDR2 YDEGEE. The length of the CDR3 is 14 residues. V was pared by 5 bases and J by 6 bases, with 15 bases between. The CDR3 sequence is CASRGKQGGQPQHF. CDR3 nucleotide sequence: TGTGCCAGCAGGGGGAAACAGGGTGGTCAGCCCCAGCATTTT.